A single sample gave rise to the 25 T cell receptor beta chains below, sequenced in a study of blood T cell repertoires in COVID-19. TCRdb's copy holds only in-frame clones and misses some; the assay was immunoSEQ multiplex PCR. The table has 130,000 or so clones, approximately 88% seen once. Sequenced input: peripheral blood. The source of these receptors is a man aged 55-75 years with active or convalescent COVID-19.

This sequence joins TRBV15 and TRBJ2-7; 9 positions match TRBD2. From germline, CDR1 is LNHNV and CDR2 YYDKDF (reference sequence). Trimming removed 2 bases from V and 2 bases from J; junction bases left unmatched: 1. The CDR3 extends over 14 amino acids. CDR3 residues: CATSRLAGTYEQYF. DNA for the CDR3: TGTGCCACCAGCAGACTAGCGGGAACCTACGAGCAGTACTTC.

The chain couples TRBV28 to TRBJ1-5; D remains unclear. The CDR3 extends over 14 amino acids. Germline assignment: CDR1 MDHEN and CDR2 SYDVKM. Trimming cost V 3 bases and J 2 bases, with 8 bases left between them. CDR3 bases: TGTGCCAGCAGTTTTGCCCGGGGCAATCAGCCCCAGCATTTT. Residues: CASSFARGNQPQHF. The full variable domain, with the rest looked up from reference TRBV28 and TRBJ1-5, is DVKVTQSSRYLVKRTGEKVFLECVQDMDHENMFWYRQDPGLGLRLIYFSYDVKMKEKGDIPEGYSVSREKKERFSLILESASTNQTSMYLCASSFARGNQPQHFGDGTRLSIL.

The V gene is TRBV5-1, the J gene TRBJ2-2, with TRBD2 identical over 10 bases. The junction had 4 bases not matched to a gene; V was cut back by 7 bases and J by 4 bases. Germline-derived CDR1 and CDR2 are SGHRS and YFSETQ. The CDR3 consists of 14 residues. CDR3 sequence: CASSRTSGTGELFF. CDR3 DNA: TGCGCCAGCTCCCGGACTAGCGGCACCGGGGAGCTGTTTTTT.

The chain joins TRBV11-2 to TRBJ2-1, with 7 nucleotides matching TRBD2. With V trimmed by 2 bases and J by 6 bases, 4 bases remained unmatched. CDR1 SGHAT and CDR2 FQNNGV come from the germline V gene. CDR3 length: 14 residues. This CDR3 reads CASSLLLATNEQFF. DNA of the CDR3: TGTGCCAGCAGCTTATTACTAGCGACCAATGAGCAGTTCTTC.

With regard to this clone: Other DNA sequences from this sample encode an identical CDR3 as well. The J gene is TRBJ2-7, the V gene TRBV20-1, with a possible D match to TRBD2 (6 bases). The CDR3 sequence is 11 residues long. V was trimmed by 6 bases and J by 6 bases, leaving 12 bases between them. The germline V gene encodes CDR1 DFQATT and CDR2 SNEGSKA (reference sequence). CDR3 residues: CSARLGGEQYF. The CDR3 DNA reads as TGCAGTGCGCGACTAGGAGGCGAGCAGTACTTC.

The rearrangement uses TRBV11-2 and TRBJ2-1; 8 bases match TRBD2. The germline CDR1 and CDR2 sequences are SGHAT and FQNNGV. This CDR3 contains 14 residues. V gave up 8 bases and J gave up 0 bases; unmatched junction bases: 3. The CDR3 reads CASSRGGSYNEQFF. The CDR3 DNA reads as TGTGCCAGCTCCCGGGGGGGCTCCTACAATGAGCAGTTCTTC. Variable domain in full (rest from reference TRBV11-2 and TRBJ2-1): EAGVAQSPRYKIIEKRQSVAFWCNPISGHATLYWYQQILGQGPKLLIQFQNNGVVDDSQLPKDRFSAERLKGVDSTLKIQPAKLEDSAVYLCASSRGGSYNEQFFGPGTRLTVL.

The V gene is TRBV7-2, the J gene TRBJ2-1, with 8 bases aligning to TRBD2. The V gene end was trimmed by 2 bases and the J gene end by 8 bases; junction bases not matched to a gene: 8. The germline gives CDR1 SGHTA, CDR2 FQGNSA. The CDR3 runs to 15 residues. CDR3 protein: CASSLSGLGGYEQFF. The CDR3 bases are TGTGCCAGCAGCTTATCGGGACTAGGTGGATATGAGCAGTTCTTC.

V usage is TRBV3-1 (or the pseudogene TRBV3-2) and J usage is TRBJ2-5; TRBD2 agrees at 9 bases. The CDR3 totals 18 residues. The V gene's germline CDR1 is LGHDT and CDR2 YNNKEL (reference sequence). The trim removed 1 base at V and 7 bases at J, leaving 16 bases unmatched. CDR3 sequence (DNA): TGTGCCAGCAGCCAAGTATCTAGCGGGATTATCAAGAGTGGGACCCAGTACTTC. Translated: CASSQVSSGIIKSGTQYF.

The chain couples TRBV5-1 to TRBJ2-7; D is possibly TRBD1 (6 bases). This CDR3 contains 16 residues. Per the germline V gene, CDR1 is SGHRS and CDR2 is YFSETQ. Trimming took off 0 bases at V and 1 base at J, with 14 bases between the two ends. In DNA form, the CDR3 reads TGCGCCAGCAGCTTGGCTGGACAGCGCCCTTCCTACGAGCAGTACTTC. Its translation: CASSLAGQRPSYEQYF. The variable domain in full, with the rest retrieved from reference TRBV5-1 and TRBJ2-7, is KAGVTQTPRYLIKTRGQQVTLSCSPISGHRSVSWYQQTPGQGLQFLFEYFSETQRNKGNFPGRFSGRQFSNSRSEMNVSTLELGDSALYLCASSLAGQRPSYEQYFGPGTRLTVT.

This chain uses TRBV5-1 with TRBJ2-1, with 12 bases matching TRBD2. This CDR3 comprises 16 residues. After removal of 0 bases from V and 5 bases from J, the junction contained 3 bases not matched to a gene. The germline V gene has CDR1 SGHRS and CDR2 YFSETQ. CDR3 coding DNA: TGCGCCAGCAGCTTGGGTACTAGCGGGAGGAACAATGAGCAGTTCTTC. Amino acid sequence: CASSLGTSGRNNEQFF.

Points on this clone: Other DNA sequences in this specimen translate into the identical CDR3. The genes are TRBV18 and TRBJ1-4; TRBD1 aligns across 7 bases. V dropped 4 bases and J dropped 4; count of bases not matched to a gene: 0. Germline CDR1 is KGHSH and CDR2 is LQKENI. The CDR3 is 13 residues long. For the CDR3, the DNA is TGTGCCAGCTCACGGGACAGTAATGAAAAACTGTTTTTT. Its translation: CASSRDSNEKLFF.

The chain carries TRBV5-1 and TRBJ2-1, with D perhaps TRBD1 (6 bases). Germline V CDR1 and CDR2: SGHRS, YFSETQ. Trimming stripped 3 bases from V and 7 bases from J, with 17 bases between. The CDR3 runs to 15 residues. CDR3 bases: TGCGCCAGCAGCTCCAGGGGAGACTACAAGAATGAGCAGTTCTTC. Its protein is CASSSRGDYKNEQFF.

This rearrangement joins TRBV29-1 to TRBJ1-5; 7 bases are a match to TRBD1. V gave up 4 bases and J gave up 7 bases; unmatched junction bases: 7. This CDR3 spans 13 amino acids. From germline, CDR1 is SQVTM and CDR2 ANQGSEA. CDR3 in amino acids: CSVGQGQRQPQHF. CDR3 coding DNA: TGCAGCGTTGGACAGGGCCAGAGGCAGCCCCAGCATTTT.

This clone appeared once. The rearrangement links TRBV9 to TRBJ2-1; possibly TRBD1 for D (5 bases). V lost 4 bases and J lost 0, with 14 bases in between. Germline V gene data show CDR1 as SGDLS and CDR2 as YYNGEE. The CDR3 extends over 16 amino acids. Written as DNA, the CDR3 is TGTGCCAGCAGCCCCTCAGGGCTAACCTCCTACAATGAGCAGTTCTTC. Residues: CASSPSGLTSYNEQFF.

The chain employs TRBV11-2 and TRBJ2-1; D possibly corresponds to TRBD2 (6 bases). The CDR3 is 16 residues long. In germline, CDR1 is SGHAT, CDR2 FQNNGV. V was clipped by 3 bases and J by 5 bases, with 17 bases between them. In nucleotides, the CDR3 is TGTGCCAGCAGCTTTCTGTCGGGAGTAGGTAACAATGAGCAGTTCTTC. Translating it yields CASSFLSGVGNNEQFF.

The rearrangement uses TRBV4-1 and TRBJ2-3; possible D gene TRBD2, 5 bases. Germline loops: CDR1 MGHRA, CDR2 YSYEKL. Trimming left V 0 bases short and J 0 bases short, with 13 bases between. This CDR3 contains 17 residues. CDR3 DNA: TGCGCCAGCAGCCAAGAAATCGGGGAAGCTAGCACAGATACGCAGTATTTT. Translating it yields CASSQEIGEASTDTQYF.

The chain recombines TRBV6-2 or TRBV6-3 with TRBJ2-2; TRBD2 matches 12 bases. Per germline, CDR1 MNHEY and CDR2 SVGEGT. With 4 bases clipped from V and 1 base from J, the junction kept 1 base outside the gene matches. The CDR3 extends over 16 amino acids. Written as DNA, the CDR3 is TGTGCCAGCAGTTGGGGACTAGCGGGGAACACCGGGGAGCTGTTTTTT. Protein: CASSWGLAGNTGELFF.

The chain combines TRBV5-1 with TRBJ1-5; 10 nucleotides match TRBD1. The CDR3 length is 15 residues. Germline values: CDR1 SGHRS, CDR2 YFSETQ. The junction had 5 bases not matched to a gene; V was cut back by 3 bases and J by 5 bases. CDR3 loop: CASSWTGGKDQPQHF. The CDR3 nucleotides read TGCGCCAGCAGCTGGACAGGGGGGAAGGATCAGCCCCAGCATTTT.

The J gene is TRBJ1-5, the V gene TRBV6-5; D is possibly TRBD1 (6 bases). V dropped 6 bases and J dropped 2 bases, with 14 bases sitting between them. This CDR3 region has 15 residues. Germline lookup yields CDR1 MNHEY and CDR2 SVGAGI. CDR3 in amino acids: CASSWTAGGNQPQHF. In DNA, the CDR3 is TGTGCCAGCAGCTGGACAGCGGGGGGCAATCAGCCCCAGCATTTT.

The chain uses TRBV7-9 and TRBJ1-3, with D perhaps matching TRBD1 (6 bases). The germline gives CDR1 SEHNR, CDR2 FQNEAQ (reference sequence). This CDR3 spans 16 amino acids. The V gene lost 5 bases and the J gene lost 3 bases, with 17 bases spanning the gap. CDR3 residues: CASSPRGGRIGNTIYF. In DNA, the CDR3 is TGTGCCAGCAGCCCGAGGGGGGGGCGCATTGGAAACACCATATATTTT.

The chain is built from TRBV4-2 and TRBJ1-4, with D unclear. The germline V gene has CDR1 LGHNA and CDR2 YNFKEQ. The CDR3 consists of 16 residues. Trimming left V 1 base short and J 2 bases short, with 11 bases between. The CDR3 sequence is CASSQANLRTNEKLFF. In DNA, the CDR3 is TGTGCCAGCAGCCAAGCGAACCTGAGGACTAATGAAAAACTGTTTTTT.

The CDR3 DNA follows: TGTGCCAGCAGCTTGGCCCCAGCTAGCGGCCAAGAGACCCAGTACTTC. Amino acids: CASSLAPASGQETQYF. The genes are TRBV5-6 and TRBJ2-5, with 7 bases that match TRBD2. V lost 0 bases and J lost 1; bases outside the gene matches: 6. CDR1 is SGHDT and CDR2 is YYEEEE in the germline V gene. CDR3 length equals 16 residues. Based on the CDR3 plus reference TRBV5-6 and TRBJ2-5, the full variable domain is DAGVTQSPTHLIKTRGQQVTLRCSPKSGHDTVSWYQQALGQGPQFIFQYYEEEERQRGNFPDRFSGHQFPNYSSELNVNALLLGDSALYLCASSLAPASGQETQYFGPGTRLLVL.

CDR3 sequence: CASRSGAGHGYTF. In DNA, the CDR3 is TGTGCCAGCCGTTCTGGGGCCGGGCATGGCTACACCTTC. The chain uses TRBV28 and TRBJ1-2, with D tentatively TRBD1 (5 bases). Trimming cost V 8 bases and J 6 bases, with 16 bases left between them. CDR1 is MDHEN and CDR2 is SYDVKM in the germline V gene. CDR3 length: 13 residues.

The V call is TRBV5-6, the J call TRBJ2-4; 9 bases are shared with TRBD2. This CDR3 is 16 amino acids long. The V gene end was trimmed by 4 bases and the J gene end by 7 bases; junction bases not matched to a gene: 12. Germline V gene data show CDR1 as SGHDT and CDR2 as YYEEEE. The CDR3 region has the DNA TGTGCCAGCAGCAAGACTAGCGGAGGGGGTGGGAACATTCAGTACTTC. Translating gives CASSKTSGGGGNIQYF. The full variable domain, in which reference TRBV5-6 and TRBJ2-4 provide the parts outside the CDR3, is DAGVTQSPTHLIKTRGQQVTLRCSPKSGHDTVSWYQQALGQGPQFIFQYYEEEERQRGNFPDRFSGHQFPNYSSELNVNALLLGDSALYLCASSKTSGGGGNIQYFGAGTRLSVL.

The chain combines TRBV5-4 with TRBJ2-1; 7 nucleotides align to TRBD1. CDR1 is SGHNT and CDR2 is YYREEE in the germline V gene (reference sequence). Trimming at V came to 4 bases and at J to 1 base, leaving 2 bases not matched to a gene. CDR3 size: 14 residues. The CDR3 spells CASSQQGSYNEQFF. The DNA of the CDR3 is TGTGCCAGCAGCCAACAGGGGTCCTACAATGAGCAGTTCTTC.